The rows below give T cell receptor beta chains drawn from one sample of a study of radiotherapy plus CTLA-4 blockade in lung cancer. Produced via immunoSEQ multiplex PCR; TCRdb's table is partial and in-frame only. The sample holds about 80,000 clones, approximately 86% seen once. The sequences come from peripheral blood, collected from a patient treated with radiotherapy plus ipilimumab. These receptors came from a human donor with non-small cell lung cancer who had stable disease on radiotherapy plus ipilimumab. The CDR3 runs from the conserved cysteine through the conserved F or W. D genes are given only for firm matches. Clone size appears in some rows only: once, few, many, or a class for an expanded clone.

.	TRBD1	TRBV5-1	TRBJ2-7	TGCGCCAGCAGCTTGGTGGACAGGGGCGTGCAGTACTTC	CASSLVDRGVQYF
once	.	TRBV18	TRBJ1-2	TGTGCCAGCTCACCACGACCGGTTGAGGGCTACACCTTC	CASSPRPVEGYTF
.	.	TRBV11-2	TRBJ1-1	TGTGCCAGCAGCTTAGTAGGTCTAACTGAAGCTTTCTTT	CASSLVGLTEAFF
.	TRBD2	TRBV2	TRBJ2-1	TGTGCCAGCAGTGTAAATCTCGACCCCTGGACTAGCGGGGGGCAATACAATGAGCAGTTCTTC	CASSVNLDPWTSGGQYNEQFF
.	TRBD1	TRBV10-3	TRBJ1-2	TGTGCCATCAGTGAGTTACCGGGACAGGGGGGAAGCTACACCTTC	CAISELPGQGGSYTF
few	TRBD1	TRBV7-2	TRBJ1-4	TGTGCCAGCAGCCGGACGACAGGGGATGGTGAAAAACTGTTTTTT	CASSRTTGDGEKLFF
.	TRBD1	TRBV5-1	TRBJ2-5	TGCGCCAGCAGCTCCGGACAGGGGGCGGGAGAGACCCAGTACTTC	CASSSGQGAGETQYF
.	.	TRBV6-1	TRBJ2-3	TGTGCCAGCAGTGAATGGGGCCCGGATACGCAGTATTTT	CASSEWGPDTQYF
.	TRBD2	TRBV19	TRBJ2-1	TGTGCCAGTAGGAGGACTAGCGGGGGGAACAATGAGCAGTTCTTC	CASRRTSGGNNEQFF
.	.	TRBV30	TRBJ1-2	TGTGCCTGGAGTGTAGGGTCAACGAACCCCTATGGCTACACCTTC	CAWSVGSTNPYGYTF
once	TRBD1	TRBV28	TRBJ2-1	TGTGCCAGCAGTTCAGTGACGGACAGGAAAGGGCGCAATGAGCAGTTCTTC	CASSSVTDRKGRNEQFF
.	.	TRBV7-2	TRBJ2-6	TGTGCCAGCAGCTCTGGGGGGGCCGGGGCCAACGTCCTGACTTTC	CASSSGGAGANVLTF
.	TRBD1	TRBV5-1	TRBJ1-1	TGCGCCAGCAGCTACGTCCCGGGACAGGGTTTGGGCCCTGAAGCTTTCTTT	CASSYVPGQGLGPEAFF
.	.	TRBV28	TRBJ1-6	TGTGCCAGCAGTTTATTTTCGGGAGCTAATTCACCCCTCCACTTT	CASSLFSGANSPLHF
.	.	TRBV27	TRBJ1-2	TGTGCCAGCAGTACAAACCGGGGTAGGGGTGGTGGCTACACCTTC	CASSTNRGRGGGYTF
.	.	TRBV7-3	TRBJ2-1	TGTGCCAGCAGCTTAGCGCGACACAATGAGCAGTTCTTC	CASSLARHNEQFF
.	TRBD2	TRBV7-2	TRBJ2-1	TGTGCCAGCAGCCGCACTAGCGGGAGTGGTTACAATGAGCAGTTCTTC	CASSRTSGSGYNEQFF
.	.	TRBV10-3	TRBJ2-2	TGTGCCATCAGTGAGGAAACACGGACCGGGGAGCTGTTTTTT	CAISEETRTGELFF
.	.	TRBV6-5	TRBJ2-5	TGTGCCAGCAGTTACGTTGGCGGGACATCGGGAGAGACCCAGTACTTC	CASSYVGGTSGETQYF
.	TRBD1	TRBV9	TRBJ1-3	TGTGCCAGCAGCGACAGACAGGGCTTCTCTGGAAACACCATATATTTT	CASSDRQGFSGNTIYF
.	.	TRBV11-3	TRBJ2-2	TGTGCCAGCAGCTTAGTGGCAGGTCCCGCCGGGGAGCTGTTTTTT	CASSLVAGPAGELFF
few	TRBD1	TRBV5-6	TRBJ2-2	TGTGCCAGCAGCCATAGGACAGGGTGGACCGGGGAGCTGTTTTTT	CASSHRTGWTGELFF
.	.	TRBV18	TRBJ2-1	TGTGCCAGCTCACCACCGGGAATCTACAATGAGCAGTTCTTC	CASSPPGIYNEQFF
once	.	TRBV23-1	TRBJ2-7	TGCGCCAGCAGTCAATCCCCGTACTTCGAGCAGTACTTC	CASSQSPYFEQYF
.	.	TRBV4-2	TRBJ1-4	TGTGCCAGCAGCCAAGCAGGGTCTCTAGGGGCCAATGAAAAACTGTTTTTT	CASSQAGSLGANEKLFF
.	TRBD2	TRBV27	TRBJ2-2	TGTGCCAGCAGTCGGACTAGCGGTAACACCGGGGAGCTGTTTTTT	CASSRTSGNTGELFF
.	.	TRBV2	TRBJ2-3	TGTGCCAGCAGGTGGGGACCCAGCACAGATACGCAGTATTTT	CASRWGPSTDTQYF
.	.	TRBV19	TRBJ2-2	TGTGCCAGTACCTTCATTGCCGGGGAGCTGTTTTTT	CASTFIAGELFF
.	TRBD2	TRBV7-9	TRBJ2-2	TGTGCCAGCAGCTCCTCCGGGACTAGAGACGGGGAGCTGTTTTTT	CASSSSGTRDGELFF
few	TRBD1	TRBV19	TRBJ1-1	TGTGCCAGTAGTATATTTCCAGGGGGTAACACTGAAGCTTTCTTT	CASSIFPGGNTEAFF
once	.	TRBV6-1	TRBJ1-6	TGTGCCAGCAGACCGGGACCCGCCCATTCACCCCTCCACTTT	CASRPGPAHSPLHF
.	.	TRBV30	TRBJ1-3	TGTGCCTGGAGTATAGGGACGGTAAACACCATATATTTT	CAWSIGTVNTIYF
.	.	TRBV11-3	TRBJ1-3	TGTGCCAGCAGCGTTACAGGGTTTGGAAACACCATATATTTT	CASSVTGFGNTIYF
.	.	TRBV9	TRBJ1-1	TGTGCCAGCAGCGCTGGGGGAAGAGGGGGGTCCACTGAAGCTTTCTTT	CASSAGGRGGSTEAFF
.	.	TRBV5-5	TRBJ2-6	TGTGCCAGCAGCCTCAGCGGAAGTTCTGGGGCCAACGTCCTGACTTTC	CASSLSGSSGANVLTF
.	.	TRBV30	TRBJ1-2	TGTGCCTGGAGTTCCTTAGGAGGGAGTAACTATGGCTACACCTTC	CAWSSLGGSNYGYTF
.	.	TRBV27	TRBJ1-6	TGTGCCAGCAGTTTATTCCGGGGCGAATTTAATTCACCCCTCCACTTT	CASSLFRGEFNSPLHF
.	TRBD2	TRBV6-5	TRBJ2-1	TGTGCCAGCAGTTCTGTCGGACTAGCGGGAGCCGATGAGCAGTTCTTC	CASSSVGLAGADEQFF
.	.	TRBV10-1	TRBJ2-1	TGCGCCAGGGGACGTCCCTACAATGAGCAGTTCTTC	CARGRPYNEQFF
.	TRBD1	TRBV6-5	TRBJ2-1	TGTGCCAGCAGCCGACAGGGCCTTAACCATGAGCAGTTCTTC	CASSRQGLNHEQFF
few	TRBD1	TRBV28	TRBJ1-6	TGTGCCAGCAGTGCGATCGGGACAGGGAATTCACCCCTCCACTTT	CASSAIGTGNSPLHF
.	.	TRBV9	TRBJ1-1	TGTGCCAGCAGCCTAGGGAACACTGAAGCTTTCTTT	CASSLGNTEAFF
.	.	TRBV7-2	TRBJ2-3	TGTGCCAGCAGCCAAAATATTGGGGGTAGCACAGATACGCAGTATTTT	CASSQNIGGSTDTQYF
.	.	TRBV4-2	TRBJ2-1	TGTGCCAGCAGCCATTACGCAGGGGAGGGTGAGCAGTTCTTC	CASSHYAGEGEQFF
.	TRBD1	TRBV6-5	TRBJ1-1	TGTGCCAGCAGTTGGACAGGACTCTACACTGAAGCTTTCTTT	CASSWTGLYTEAFF